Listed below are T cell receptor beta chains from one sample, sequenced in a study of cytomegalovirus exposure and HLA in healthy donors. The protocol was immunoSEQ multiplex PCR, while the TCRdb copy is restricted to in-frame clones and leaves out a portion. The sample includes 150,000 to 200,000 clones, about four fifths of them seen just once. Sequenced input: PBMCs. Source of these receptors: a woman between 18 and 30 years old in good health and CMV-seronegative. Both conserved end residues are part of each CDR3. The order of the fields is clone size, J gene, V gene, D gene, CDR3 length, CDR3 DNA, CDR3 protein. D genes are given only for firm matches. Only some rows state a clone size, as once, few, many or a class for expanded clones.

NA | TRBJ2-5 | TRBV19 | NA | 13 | TGTGCCAGTAGTATAGAATTTGCGGAGACCCAGTACTTC | CASSIEFAETQYF
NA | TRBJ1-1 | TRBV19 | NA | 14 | TGTGCCAGTAACTCCGGGACAACGAACACTGAAGCTTTCTTT | CASNSGTTNTEAFF
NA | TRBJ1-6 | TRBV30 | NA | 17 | TGTGCCTGGAGTGTACTTGAGCGAGTTTGGTATAATTCACCCCTCCACTTT | CAWSVLERVWYNSPLHF
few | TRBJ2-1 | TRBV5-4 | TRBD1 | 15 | TGTGCCAGCAGCGCCGGGACAGGGGAATGGGATGAGCAGTTCTTC | CASSAGTGEWDEQFF
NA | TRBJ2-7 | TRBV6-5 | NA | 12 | TGTGCCAGCAGTTTGGCGGGGAACGAGCAGTACTTC | CASSLAGNEQYF
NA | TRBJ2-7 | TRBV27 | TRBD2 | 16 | TGTGCCAGCAGATCCGACCTGACTAGCGGGAGCTACGAGCAGTACTTC | CASRSDLTSGSYEQYF
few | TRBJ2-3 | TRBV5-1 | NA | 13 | TGCGCCAGCTATGACGGGCGGGCAGATACGCAGTATTTT | CASYDGRADTQYF
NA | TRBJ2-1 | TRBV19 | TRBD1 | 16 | TGTGCCAGTAGTATAGCCGGACAGGGGGCGATCAATGAGCAGTTCTTC | CASSIAGQGAINEQFF
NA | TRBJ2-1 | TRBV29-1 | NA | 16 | TGCAGCGTTGAAGCTCTAGGATACTCCCGTTACAATGAGCAGTTCTTC | CSVEALGYSRYNEQFF
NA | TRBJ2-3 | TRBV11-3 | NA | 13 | TGTGCCAGCAGCTTCTTATTCTCCGAGACGCAGTATTTT | CASSFLFSETQYF
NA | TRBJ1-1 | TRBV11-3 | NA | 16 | TGTGCCAGCAGCCTACTCCCTGGGAGAGTGAACACTGAAGCTTTCTTT | CASSLLPGRVNTEAFF
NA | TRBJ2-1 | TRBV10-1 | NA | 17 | TGCGCCAGCAGTGAGGATGCCCGGGACACAACACTCGATGAGCAGTTCTTC | CASSEDARDTTLDEQFF
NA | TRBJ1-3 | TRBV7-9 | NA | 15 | TGTGCCAGCAGCCACCCGGGAAGCTCTGGAAACACCATATATTTT | CASSHPGSSGNTIYF
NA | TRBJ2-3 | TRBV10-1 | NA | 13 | TGCGCCAGCAGTGAGTCCGGAGGAGATACGCAGTATTTT | CASSESGGDTQYF
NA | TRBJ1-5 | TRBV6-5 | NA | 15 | TGTGCCAGCAGTCCCGACATTGTGATAGTTCAGCCCCAGCATTTT | CASSPDIVIVQPQHF
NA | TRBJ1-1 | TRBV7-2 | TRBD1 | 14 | TGTGCCAGCAGGCAAGCTACAGGGGTAAATGAAGCTTTCTTT | CASRQATGVNEAFF
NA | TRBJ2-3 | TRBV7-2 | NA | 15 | TGTGCCAGCAGCGTCCGGGACTCCCCCCAGGATACGCAGTATTTT | CASSVRDSPQDTQYF
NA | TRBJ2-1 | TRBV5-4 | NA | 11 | TGTGCCAGCAGCCAGACAGGTATTCAGTTCTTC | CASSQTGIQFF
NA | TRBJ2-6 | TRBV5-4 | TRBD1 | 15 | TGTGCCAGCAGCCCCCCGGGACAGGGCGCCAACGTCCTGACTTTC | CASSPPGQGANVLTF
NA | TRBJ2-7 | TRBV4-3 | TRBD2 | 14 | TGCGCCAGCAGCCAAGTGGCGGGAGGCTACGAGCAGTACTTC | CASSQVAGGYEQYF
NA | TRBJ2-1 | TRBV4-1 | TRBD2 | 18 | TGCGCCAGCAGCCATTCCGGCAGCGGGGGAATAACCTACAATGAGCAGTTCTTC | CASSHSGSGGITYNEQFF
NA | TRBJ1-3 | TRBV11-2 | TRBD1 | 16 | TGTGCCAGCAGCGCGACCTGGGACAGCTCTGGAAACACCATATATTTT | CASSATWDSSGNTIYF
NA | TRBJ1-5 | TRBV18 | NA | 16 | TGTGCCAGCTCACCTCCGGGGATTTCTGGCAATCAGCCCCAGCATTTT | CASSPPGISGNQPQHF
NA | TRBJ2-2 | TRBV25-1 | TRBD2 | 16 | TGTGCCAGCAGTGAAGGAGCGGGAGGCTTCACCGGGGAGCTGTTTTTT | CASSEGAGGFTGELFF
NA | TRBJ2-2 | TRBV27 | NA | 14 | TGTGCCAGCAGTACCAGGACGAACACCGGGGAGCTGTTTTTT | CASSTRTNTGELFF
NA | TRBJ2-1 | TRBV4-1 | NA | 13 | TGCGCCAGCAGCCAAGTATCCTACAATGAGCAGTTCTTC | CASSQVSYNEQFF
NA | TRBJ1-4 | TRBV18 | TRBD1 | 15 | TGTGCCAGCTCATCCGAGACAGGGGGTAATGAAAAACTGTTTTTT | CASSSETGGNEKLFF
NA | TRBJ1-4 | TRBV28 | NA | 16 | TGTGCCAGCAGTTTAACGGGGGTCGCAACTAATGAAAAACTGTTTTTT | CASSLTGVATNEKLFF
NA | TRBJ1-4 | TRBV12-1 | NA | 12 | TGTGCCAGCATCATAACAGGGGGAAAACTGTTTTTT | CASIITGGKLFF
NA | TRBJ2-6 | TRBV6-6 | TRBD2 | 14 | TGTGTTTCGGGGGGGGACTCTGGGGCCAACGTCCTGACTTTC | CVSGGDSGANVLTF
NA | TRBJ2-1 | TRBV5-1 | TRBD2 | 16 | TGCGCCAGCAGCTGGGGGACTAGCGGGGGCAACAATGAGCAGTTCTTC | CASSWGTSGGNNEQFF
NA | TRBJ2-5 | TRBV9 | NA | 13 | TGTGCCAGCAGCGGAGGAGGTCAAGAGACCCAGTACTTC | CASSGGGQETQYF
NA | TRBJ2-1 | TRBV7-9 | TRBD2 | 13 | TGTGCCAGCAGCTTAGGGACTAGCTCCCAGCAGTTCTTC | CASSLGTSSQQFF
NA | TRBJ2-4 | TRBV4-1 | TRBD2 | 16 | TGCGCCAGCAGCCAAGGGGAGGGAAAGGGCAAAAACATTCAGTACTTC | CASSQGEGKGKNIQYF
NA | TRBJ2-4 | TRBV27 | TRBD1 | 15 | TGTGCCAGCAGTTTCACGGACAGGGCCAAAAACATTCAGTACTTC | CASSFTDRAKNIQYF
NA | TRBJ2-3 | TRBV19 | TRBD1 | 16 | TGTGCCAGTAGTACACCCGGACAGGGGGCGGGAGATACGCAGTATTTT | CASSTPGQGAGDTQYF
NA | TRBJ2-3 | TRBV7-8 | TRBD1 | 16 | TGTGCCAGCAGCTATTGGACAGGGCTAGGCACAGATACGCAGTATTTT | CASSYWTGLGTDTQYF
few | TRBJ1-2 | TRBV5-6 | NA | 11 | TGTGCCAGCAGCGGGGGAGGCGGCTACACCTTC | CASSGGGGYTF
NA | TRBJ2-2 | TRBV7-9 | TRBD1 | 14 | TGTGCCAGCAGCTTAAGGACAGGGGGCGGAGATCTGTTTTTT | CASSLRTGGGDLFF
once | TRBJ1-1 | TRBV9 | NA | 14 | TGTGCCAGCAGCGTAGCAGGGCTGAACACTGAAGCTTTCTTT | CASSVAGLNTEAFF
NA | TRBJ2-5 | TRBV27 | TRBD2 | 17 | TGTGCCAGCAGCCATAGCCTTATATTAGCGGGAAAAGAGACCCAGTACTTC | CASSHSLILAGKETQYF
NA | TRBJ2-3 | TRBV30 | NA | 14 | TGTGCCATGGAGCGGACGTTTAGCACAGATACGCAGTATTTT | CAMERTFSTDTQYF
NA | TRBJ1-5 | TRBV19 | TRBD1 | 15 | TGTGCCAGTACCCGGGACAGCCCGAGCAATCAGCCCCAGCATTTT | CASTRDSPSNQPQHF
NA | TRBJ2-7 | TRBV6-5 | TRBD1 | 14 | TGTGCCAGCAGTGACGACAGGGCTGCCTACGAGCAGTACTTC | CASSDDRAAYEQYF
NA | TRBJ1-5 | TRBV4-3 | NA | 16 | TGCGCCAGCAGCCAGAGCCTGCTCGCCGGCAATCAGCCCCAGCATTTT | CASSQSLLAGNQPQHF
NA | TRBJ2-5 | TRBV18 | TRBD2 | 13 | TGTGCCAGCTCACCATACGGGGGGGAGACCCAGTACTTC | CASSPYGGETQYF
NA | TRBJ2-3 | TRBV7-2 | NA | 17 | TGTGCCAGCAGCTTAGCGCTTAACGGGGGAGCGGTAGATACGCAGTATTTT | CASSLALNGGAVDTQYF
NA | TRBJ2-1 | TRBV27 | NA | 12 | TGTGCCAGCAGTTTATCGAGGCATGAGCAGTTCTTC | CASSLSRHEQFF
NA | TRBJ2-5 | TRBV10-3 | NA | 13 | TGTGCCACCTGGACAGAGAATCAAGAGACCCAGTACTTC | CATWTENQETQYF
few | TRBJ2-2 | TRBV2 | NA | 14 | TGTGCCAGCAGTGAACGAGGGCTCACCGGGGAGCTGTTTTTT | CASSERGLTGELFF
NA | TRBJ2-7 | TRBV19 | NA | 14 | TGTGCCAGTAGTATTCCCAGGGGACACAGCGAGCAGTACTTC | CASSIPRGHSEQYF
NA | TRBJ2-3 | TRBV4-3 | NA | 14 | TGCGCCAGCAGCCAAGTCAGGGATGCGGATACGCAGTATTTT | CASSQVRDADTQYF
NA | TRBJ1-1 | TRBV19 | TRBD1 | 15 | TGTGCCAGTAGTGTGACCCCAACAGGGGTTCATTCAGCTTTCTTT | CASSVTPTGVHSAFF
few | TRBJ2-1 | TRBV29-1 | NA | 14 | TGCAGCGTTGAGGGGGCAGTACCTTCGGGTGAGCAGTTCTTC | CSVEGAVPSGEQFF
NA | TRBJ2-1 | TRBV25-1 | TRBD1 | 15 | TGTGCCAGCAGTGGACGACAGGGGCACTACAATGAGCAGTTCTTC | CASSGRQGHYNEQFF
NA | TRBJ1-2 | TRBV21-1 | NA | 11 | TGTGCCAGCAGCACCTGGGACTGCTGTCCCTTC | CASSTWDCCPF
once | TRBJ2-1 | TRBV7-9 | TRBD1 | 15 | TGTGCCAGCAGCTATGGACAGGGCGTCTACAATGAGCAGTTCTTC | CASSYGQGVYNEQFF